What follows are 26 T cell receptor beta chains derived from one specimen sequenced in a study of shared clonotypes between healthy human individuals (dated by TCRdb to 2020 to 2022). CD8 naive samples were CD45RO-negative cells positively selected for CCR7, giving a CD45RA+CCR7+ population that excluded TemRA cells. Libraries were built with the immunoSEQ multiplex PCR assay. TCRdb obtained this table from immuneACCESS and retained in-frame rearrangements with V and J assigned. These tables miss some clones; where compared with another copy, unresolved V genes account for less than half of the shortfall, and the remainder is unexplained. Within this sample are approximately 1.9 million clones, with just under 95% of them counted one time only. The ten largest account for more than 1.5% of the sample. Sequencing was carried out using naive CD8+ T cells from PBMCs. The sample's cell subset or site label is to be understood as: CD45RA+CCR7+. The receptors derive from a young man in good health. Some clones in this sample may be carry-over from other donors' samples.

In DNA form, the CDR3 reads TGTGCCAGCAGTTACTCTGCGGGATCACGGTCCTACGAGCAGTACTTC. It specifies CASSYSAGSRSYEQYF. The J gene is TRBJ2-7, the V gene TRBV6-5, with D possibly matching TRBD2 (6 bases). The germline V gene has CDR1 MNHEY and CDR2 SVGAGI. The CDR3 totals 16 residues. The V and J ends lost 0 bases and 1 base respectively, with 13 bases between them.

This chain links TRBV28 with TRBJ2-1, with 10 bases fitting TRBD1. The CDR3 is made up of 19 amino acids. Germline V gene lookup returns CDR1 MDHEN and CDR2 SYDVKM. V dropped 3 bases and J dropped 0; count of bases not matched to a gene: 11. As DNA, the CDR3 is TGTGCCAGCAGTTTTTTTCGGGACAGGGGACCCAGCTCCTACAATGAGCAGTTCTTC. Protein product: CASSFFRDRGPSSYNEQFF. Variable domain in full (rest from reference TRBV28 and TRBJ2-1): DVKVTQSSRYLVKRTGEKVFLECVQDMDHENMFWYRQDPGLGLRLIYFSYDVKMKEKGDIPEGYSVSREKKERFSLILESASTNQTSMYLCASSFFRDRGPSSYNEQFFGPGTRLTVL.

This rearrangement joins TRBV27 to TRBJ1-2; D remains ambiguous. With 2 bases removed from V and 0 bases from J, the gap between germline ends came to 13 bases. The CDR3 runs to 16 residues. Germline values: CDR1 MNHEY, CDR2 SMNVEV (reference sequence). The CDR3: CASSLSSRPSNYGYTF. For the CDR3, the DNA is TGTGCCAGCAGTTTAAGCTCGAGACCCTCTAACTATGGCTACACCTTC.

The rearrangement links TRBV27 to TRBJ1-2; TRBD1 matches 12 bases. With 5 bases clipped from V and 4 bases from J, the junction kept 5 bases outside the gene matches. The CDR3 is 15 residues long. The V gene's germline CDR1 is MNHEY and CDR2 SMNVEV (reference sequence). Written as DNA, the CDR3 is TGTGCCAGCAGTACTGGGACAGGGGGCCTCTATGGCTACACCTTC. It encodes CASSTGTGGLYGYTF.

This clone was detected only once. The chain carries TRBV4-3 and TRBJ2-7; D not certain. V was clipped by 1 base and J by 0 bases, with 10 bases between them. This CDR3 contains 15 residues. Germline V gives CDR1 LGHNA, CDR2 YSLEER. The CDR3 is CASSQGSNPSYEQYF. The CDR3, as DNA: TGCGCCAGCAGCCAAGGGTCTAATCCCTCCTACGAGCAGTACTTC.

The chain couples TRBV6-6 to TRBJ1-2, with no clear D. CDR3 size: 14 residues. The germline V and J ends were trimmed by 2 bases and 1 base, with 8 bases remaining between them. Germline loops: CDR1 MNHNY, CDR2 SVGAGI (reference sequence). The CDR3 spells CASSYEWSNYGYTF. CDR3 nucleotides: TGTGCCAGCAGTTACGAGTGGAGTAACTATGGCTACACCTTC.

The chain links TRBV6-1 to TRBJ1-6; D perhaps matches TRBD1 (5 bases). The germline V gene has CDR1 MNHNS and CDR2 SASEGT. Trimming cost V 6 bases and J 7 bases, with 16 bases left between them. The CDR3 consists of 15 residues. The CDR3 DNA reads TGTGCCAGCAGAGACCGAGGAGGGGAGAATTCACCCCTCCACTTT. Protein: CASRDRGGENSPLHF.

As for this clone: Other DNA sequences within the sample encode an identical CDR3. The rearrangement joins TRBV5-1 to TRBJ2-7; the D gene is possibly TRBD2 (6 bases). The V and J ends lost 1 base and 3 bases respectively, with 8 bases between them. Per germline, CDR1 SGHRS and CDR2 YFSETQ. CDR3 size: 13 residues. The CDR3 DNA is TGCGCCAGCAGCTTGCGGGGGAACTACGAGCAGTACTTC. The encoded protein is CASSLRGNYEQYF.

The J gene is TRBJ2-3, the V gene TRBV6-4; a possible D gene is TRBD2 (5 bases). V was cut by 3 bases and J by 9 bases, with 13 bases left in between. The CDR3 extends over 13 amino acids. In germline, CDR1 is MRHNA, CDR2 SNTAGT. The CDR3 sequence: CASSEFVWETQYF. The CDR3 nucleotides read TGTGCCAGCAGTGAGTTCGTCTGGGAGACGCAGTATTTT.

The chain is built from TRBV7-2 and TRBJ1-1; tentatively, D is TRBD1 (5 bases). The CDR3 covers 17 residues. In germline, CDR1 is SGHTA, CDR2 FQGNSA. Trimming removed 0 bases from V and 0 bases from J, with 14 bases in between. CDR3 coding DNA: TGTGCCAGCAGCTTAGCCAGGGTTTTAGCTATGAACACTGAAGCTTTCTTT. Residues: CASSLARVLAMNTEAFF.

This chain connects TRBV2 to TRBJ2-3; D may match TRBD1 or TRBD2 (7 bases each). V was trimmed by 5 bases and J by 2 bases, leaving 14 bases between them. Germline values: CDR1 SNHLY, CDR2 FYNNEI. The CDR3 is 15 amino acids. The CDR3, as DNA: TGTGCCAGCAGTCCAGGGGGGGCCTCCACAGATACGCAGTATTTT. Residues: CASSPGGASTDTQYF.

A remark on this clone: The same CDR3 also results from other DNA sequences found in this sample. CDR3 residues: CASSIDLESTDTQYF. CDR3 DNA: TGTGCCAGTAGTATAGATCTTGAGAGCACAGATACGCAGTATTTT. The V gene is TRBV19, the J gene TRBJ2-3; D gene unclear. This CDR3 contains 15 residues. Germline CDR1 reads LNHDA; CDR2 reads SQIVND (reference sequence). V shed 0 bases and J shed 0 bases, with 7 bases lying between them.

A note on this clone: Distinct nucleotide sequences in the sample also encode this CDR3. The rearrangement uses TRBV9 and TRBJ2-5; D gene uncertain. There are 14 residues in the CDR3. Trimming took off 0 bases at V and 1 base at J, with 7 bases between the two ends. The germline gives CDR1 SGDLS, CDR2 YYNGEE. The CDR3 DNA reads TGTGCCAGCAGCGTAGAAGGAACCCAAGAGACCCAGTACTTC. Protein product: CASSVEGTQETQYF.

Written as DNA, the CDR3 is TGTGCCAGCAGCTTGGATCGGGAGGTTGCCTACAATGAGCAGTTCTTC. It encodes CASSLDREVAYNEQFF. The chain employs TRBV5-6 and TRBJ2-1; 7 bases align to TRBD2. Germline CDR1 is SGHDT and CDR2 is YYEEEE. V was pared by 0 bases and J by 2 bases, with 5 bases of the junction left unmatched. The length of the CDR3 is 16 residues.

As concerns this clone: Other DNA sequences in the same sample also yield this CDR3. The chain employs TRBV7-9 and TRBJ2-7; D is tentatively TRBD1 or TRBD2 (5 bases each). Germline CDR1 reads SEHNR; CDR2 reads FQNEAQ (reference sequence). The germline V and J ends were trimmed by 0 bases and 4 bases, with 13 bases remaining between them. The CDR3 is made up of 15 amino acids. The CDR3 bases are TGTGCCAGCAGCTTAGCTTCGGGACGGAGTTACGAGCAGTACTTC. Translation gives CASSLASGRSYEQYF.

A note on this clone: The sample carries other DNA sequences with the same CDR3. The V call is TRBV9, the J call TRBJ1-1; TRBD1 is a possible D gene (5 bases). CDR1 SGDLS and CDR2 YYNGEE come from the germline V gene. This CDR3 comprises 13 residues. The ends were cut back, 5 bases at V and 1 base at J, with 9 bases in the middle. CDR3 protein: CASSEGTNTEAFF. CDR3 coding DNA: TGTGCCAGCAGTGAGGGGACGAACACTGAAGCTTTCTTT.

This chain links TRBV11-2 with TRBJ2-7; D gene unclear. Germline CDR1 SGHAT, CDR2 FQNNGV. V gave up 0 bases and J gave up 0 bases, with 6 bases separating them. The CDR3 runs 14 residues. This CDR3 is CASSLELASYEQYF. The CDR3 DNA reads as TGTGCCAGCAGCTTAGAATTAGCCTCCTACGAGCAGTACTTC.

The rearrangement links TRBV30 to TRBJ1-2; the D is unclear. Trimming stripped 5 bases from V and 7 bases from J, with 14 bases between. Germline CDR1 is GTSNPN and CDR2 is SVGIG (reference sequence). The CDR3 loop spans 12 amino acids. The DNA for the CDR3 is TGTGCCTGGGAGGAGGGTCGGTCTGGCTACACCTTC. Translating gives CAWEEGRSGYTF. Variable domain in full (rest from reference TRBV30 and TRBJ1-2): SQTIHQWPATLVQPVGSPLSLECTVEGTSNPNLYWYRQAAGRGLQLLFYSVGIGQISSEVPQNLSASRPQDRQFILSSKKLLLSDSGFYLCAWEEGRSGYTFGSGTRLTVV.

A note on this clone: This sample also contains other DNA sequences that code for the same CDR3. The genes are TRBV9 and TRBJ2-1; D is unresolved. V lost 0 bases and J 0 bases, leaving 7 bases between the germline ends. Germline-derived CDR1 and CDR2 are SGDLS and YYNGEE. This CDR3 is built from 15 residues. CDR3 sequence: CASSVGQSSYNEQFF. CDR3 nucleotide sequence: TGTGCCAGCAGCGTAGGTCAGAGCTCCTACAATGAGCAGTTCTTC.

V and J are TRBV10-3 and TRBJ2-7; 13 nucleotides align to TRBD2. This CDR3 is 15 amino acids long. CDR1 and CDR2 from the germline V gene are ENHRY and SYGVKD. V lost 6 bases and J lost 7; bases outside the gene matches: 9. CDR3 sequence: CAIRRTSGGVREQYF. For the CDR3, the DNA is TGTGCCATCAGAAGGACTAGCGGGGGCGTAAGAGAGCAGTACTTC.

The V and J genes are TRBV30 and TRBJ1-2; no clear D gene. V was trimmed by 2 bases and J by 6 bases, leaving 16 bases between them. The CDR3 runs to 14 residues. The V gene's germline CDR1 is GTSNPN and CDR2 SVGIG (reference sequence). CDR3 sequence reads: CAWSLGHGDDGYTF. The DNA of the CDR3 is TGTGCCTGGAGTTTAGGCCATGGGGATGATGGCTACACCTTC.

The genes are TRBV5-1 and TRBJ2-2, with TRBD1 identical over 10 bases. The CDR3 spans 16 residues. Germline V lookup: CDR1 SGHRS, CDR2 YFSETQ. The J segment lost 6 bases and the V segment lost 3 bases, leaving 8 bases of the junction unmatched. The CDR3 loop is CASSWSRDRGPGELFF. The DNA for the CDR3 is TGCGCCAGCAGCTGGTCCCGGGACAGGGGACCCGGGGAGCTGTTTTTT.

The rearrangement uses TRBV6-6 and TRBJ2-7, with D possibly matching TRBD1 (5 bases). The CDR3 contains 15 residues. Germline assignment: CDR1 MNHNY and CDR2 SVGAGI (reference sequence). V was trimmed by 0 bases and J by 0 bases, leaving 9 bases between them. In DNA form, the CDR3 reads TGTGCCAGCAGTTACTCGACAGACGCCTCCTACGAGCAGTACTTC. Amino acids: CASSYSTDASYEQYF.

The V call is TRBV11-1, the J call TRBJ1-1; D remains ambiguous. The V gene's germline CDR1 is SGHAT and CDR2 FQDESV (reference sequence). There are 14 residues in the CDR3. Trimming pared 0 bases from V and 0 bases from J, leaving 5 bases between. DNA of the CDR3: TGTGCCAGCAGCTTAGCCCGTTTGAACACTGAAGCTTTCTTT. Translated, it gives CASSLARLNTEAFF.

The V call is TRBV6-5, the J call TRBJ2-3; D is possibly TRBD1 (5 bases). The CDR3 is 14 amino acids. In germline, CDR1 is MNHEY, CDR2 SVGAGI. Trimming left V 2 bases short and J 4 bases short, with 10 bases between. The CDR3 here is CASSYLQGADTQYF. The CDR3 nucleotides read TGTGCCAGCAGTTACCTCCAGGGTGCAGATACGCAGTATTTT.

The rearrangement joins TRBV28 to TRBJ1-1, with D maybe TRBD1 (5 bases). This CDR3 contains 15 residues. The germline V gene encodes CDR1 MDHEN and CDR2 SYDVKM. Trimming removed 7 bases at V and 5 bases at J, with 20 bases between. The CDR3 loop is CASIATRGSGTEAFF. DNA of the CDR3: TGTGCCAGCATCGCAACCCGGGGCTCGGGAACTGAAGCTTTCTTT.